These T cell receptor beta chains were read from a single sample in a study of T cell responses to AZD1222 COVID-19 vaccine. The method was immunoSEQ multiplex PCR; TCRdb's version includes in-frame clones alone and lacks a portion of them. The data hold tens of thousands of clones, with nearly 90% observed a single time. Sequencing was performed on peripheral blood, taken on day 0 of AZD1222 vaccination. Receptor source: an adult in good health. The CDR3 runs from the conserved cysteine through the conserved F or W. A D gene is named only where the DNA matches it firmly. Some rows have no size entry. The others give once, few or many, or a class for an expanded clone.

D gene,V gene,clone size,J gene,CDR3 protein,CDR3 DNA
.,TRBV7-2,.,TRBJ1-6,CASSLARNSPLHF,TGTGCCAGCAGCTTAGCGCGCAATTCACCCCTCCACTTT
.,TRBV5-6,few,TRBJ2-1,CASSHRELYNEQFF,TGTGCCAGCAGTCACCGGGAACTTTACAATGAGCAGTTCTTC
TRBD2,TRBV5-4,.,TRBJ2-7,CASSTSGSSYEQYF,TGTGCCAGCAGCACTAGCGGGAGCTCCTACGAGCAGTACTTC
.,TRBV7-2,.,TRBJ1-1,CVLRGLNTEAFF,TGTGTCCTCCGCGGCCTTAACACTGAAGCTTTCTTT
TRBD1,TRBV5-1,once,TRBJ1-2,CASSFWTGDGYTF,TGCGCCAGCAGCTTTTGGACAGGGGATGGCTACACCTTC
TRBD2,TRBV20-1,once,TRBJ2-1,CSASTTSGISSYNEQFF,TGCAGTGCTAGTACCACTAGCGGGATTAGCTCCTACAATGAGCAGTTCTTC
.,TRBV19,.,TRBJ1-3,CASSIDAAANSGNTIYF,TGTGCCAGTAGTATAGATGCGGCAGCCAACTCTGGAAACACCATATATTTT
.,TRBV2,.,TRBJ1-2,CASMAGALYGYTF,TGTGCCAGCATGGCAGGGGCCTTATATGGCTACACCTTC
TRBD1,TRBV29-1,.,TRBJ1-2,CSVVRDRGRGYTF,TGCAGCGTTGTACGCGACAGGGGGCGAGGCTACACCTTC
TRBD1,TRBV2,.,TRBJ1-2,CASSAQGVGYGYTF,TGTGCCAGCAGCGCCCAGGGGGTGGGCTATGGCTACACCTTC
.,TRBV27,.,TRBJ2-7,CASHTQAGLNEQYF,TGTGCCAGCCATACGCAGGCAGGGTTGAACGAGCAGTACTTC
.,TRBV28,.,TRBJ1-2,CASSPNKGVHYGYTF,TGTGCCAGCAGTCCCAACAAAGGGGTCCACTATGGCTACACCTTC
.,TRBV3-1/TRBV3-2,.,TRBJ1-1,CASSQMLNTEAFF,TGTGCCAGCAGCCAAATGTTGAACACTGAAGCTTTCTTT
.,TRBV5-1,.,TRBJ2-1,CASSLVGGNYNEQFF,TGCGCCAGCAGCTTGGTGGGGGGAAACTACAATGAGCAGTTCTTC
TRBD2,TRBV6-5,.,TRBJ2-5,CASSSPSSGQETQYF,TGTGCCAGCAGTTCCCCTTCTAGCGGCCAAGAGACCCAGTACTTC
TRBD1,TRBV7-9,.,TRBJ2-1,CASSLDGQGANEQFF,TGTGCCAGCAGCCTAGACGGACAGGGGGCGAATGAGCAGTTCTTC
.,TRBV10-3,.,TRBJ1-5,CAINDRPDSNQPQHF,TGTGCCATCAACGACAGGCCCGATTCCAATCAGCCCCAGCATTTT
.,TRBV9,.,TRBJ2-1,CASSVGSYNEQFF,TGTGCCAGCAGCGTGGGTAGTTACAATGAGCAGTTCTTC
.,TRBV27,.,TRBJ1-6,CASSLEGPSYNSPLHF,TGTGCCAGCAGTTTAGAGGGACCCTCCTATAATTCACCCCTCCACTTT
.,TRBV4-2,once,TRBJ1-2,CASSQGVTHLGYTF,TGTGCCAGCAGCCAAGGGGTAACCCATCTTGGCTACACCTTC
.,TRBV4-1,few,TRBJ1-5,CASSQEKGGGQPQHF,TGCGCCAGCAGCCAGGAGAAGGGGGGCGGGCAGCCCCAGCATTTT
.,TRBV7-2,.,TRBJ2-2,CASSPPVGAGMGATGELFF,TGTGCCAGCAGCCCGCCCGTGGGAGCGGGGATGGGGGCCACCGGGGAGCTGTTTTTT
TRBD2,TRBV7-2,.,TRBJ2-1,CASSRGGADYNEQFF,TGTGCCAGCAGTCGCGGGGGGGCCGACTACAATGAGCAGTTCTTC
TRBD1,TRBV2,.,TRBJ1-2,CASRARQGQGGYTF,TGTGCCAGCAGGGCAAGACAGGGACAGGGGGGCTACACCTTC
.,TRBV7-9,.,TRBJ2-6,CASSLVTYSTSGANVLTF,TGTGCCAGCAGCTTAGTTACTTACAGTACCTCTGGGGCCAACGTCCTGACTTTC
TRBD1,TRBV6-5,.,TRBJ1-2,CASSSGTDYGYTF,TGTGCCAGCAGCTCCGGGACAGACTATGGCTACACCTTC
.,TRBV5-1,.,TRBJ2-5,CASSLYQETQYF,TGCGCCAGCAGCCTGTACCAAGAGACCCAGTACTTC
.,TRBV16,.,TRBJ2-2,CASSQSGFTGELFF,TGTGCCAGCAGCCAATCGGGTTTCACCGGGGAGCTGTTTTTT
TRBD1,TRBV10-3,.,TRBJ1-1,CAISESTGRGTEAFF,TGTGCCATCAGTGAATCGACAGGGCGAGGAACTGAAGCTTTCTTT
TRBD1,TRBV7-9,.,TRBJ1-2,CASSLVGQGDGYTF,TGTGCCAGCAGCTTAGTAGGACAGGGAGATGGCTACACCTTC
.,TRBV6-5,.,TRBJ1-4,CASSRRTREKLFF,TGTGCCAGCAGCCGAAGGACTCGTGAAAAACTGTTTTTT
TRBD1,TRBV5-1,.,TRBJ1-1,CASSLPWTGDMNTEAFF,TGCGCCAGCAGCTTGCCTTGGACAGGAGACATGAACACTGAAGCTTTCTTT
TRBD1,TRBV4-3,.,TRBJ1-5,CASSQDHTGVQPQHF,TGCGCCAGCAGCCAAGATCATACAGGGGTTCAGCCCCAGCATTTT
.,TRBV4-2,.,TRBJ2-5,CASSQASLRTGRGETQYF,TGTGCCAGCAGCCAAGCCAGCCTTAGGACGGGAAGGGGTGAGACCCAGTACTTC
.,TRBV29-1,.,TRBJ2-2,CSVEGPMNTGELFF,TGCAGCGTTGAAGGGCCGATGAACACCGGGGAGCTGTTTTTT
TRBD1,TRBV6-5,.,TRBJ1-1,CASSQGQGTEAFF,TGTGCCAGCAGCCAGGGACAGGGAACTGAAGCTTTCTTT
.,TRBV27,few,TRBJ2-5,CASGRRGRETQYF,TGTGCCAGCGGACGTCGGGGGCGAGAGACCCAGTACTTC
.,TRBV6-5,.,TRBJ1-3,CASSYSIGNTIYF,TGTGCCAGCAGTTACTCGATAGGAAACACCATATATTTT
.,TRBV18,.,TRBJ1-1,CASSPKQGLMNTEAFF,TGTGCCAGCTCACCTAAACAGGGACTGATGAACACTGAAGCTTTCTTT
.,TRBV4-1,.,TRBJ1-2,CASSQDRHGYTF,TGCGCCAGCAGCCAAGATCGGCATGGCTACACCTTC
TRBD1,TRBV5-1,.,TRBJ1-2,CASSLGQGAGYTF,TGCGCCAGCAGCTTGGGACAGGGGGCCGGCTACACCTTC
TRBD1,TRBV29-1,.,TRBJ1-2,CSVSGGQWVYGYTF,TGCAGCGTTTCGGGGGGACAGTGGGTCTATGGCTACACCTTC
TRBD1,TRBV18,.,TRBJ2-7,CASSPPGTGQSEQYF,TGTGCCAGCTCACCACCAGGGACAGGTCAAAGCGAGCAGTACTTC
TRBD1,TRBV7-2,.,TRBJ1-5,CASSWDRRNQPQHF,TGTGCCAGCAGCTGGGACAGGAGAAATCAGCCCCAGCATTTT
.,TRBV10-3,.,TRBJ2-7,CASGQGHEQYF,TGTGCCTCAGGTCAAGGACACGAGCAGTACTTC
.,TRBV9,.,TRBJ2-1,CASSVVESSYNEQFF,TGTGCCAGCAGCGTAGTCGAGAGCTCCTACAATGAGCAGTTCTTC
.,TRBV7-2,.,TRBJ1-6,CASSLERISPLHF,TGTGCCAGCAGCTTAGAAAGGATCTCACCCCTCCACTTT
.,TRBV6-2/TRBV6-3,.,TRBJ1-1,CASSSLGLGYTEAFF,TGTGCCAGCAGCTCATTGGGGCTAGGGTACACTGAAGCTTTCTTT
.,TRBV19,.,TRBJ1-5,CASRGDSNQPQHF,TGTGCCAGTAGGGGGGATAGCAATCAGCCCCAGCATTTT